Here is one TCR beta chain with its context. This specimen comes from a study of blood T cell repertoires in COVID-19. Study details: Material from acute and convalescent COVID-19 was sourced from the United States, Italy and Spain. Nucleic acid was either cDNA or gDNA, and it came from T cells, B-cell-depleted T cells, or PBMCs.

CDR1 and CDR2 (germline): LNHDA, SQIVND (reference sequence). V lost 5 bases, J lost 7 bases, and 7 bases stayed unmatched. The CDR3 contains 14 residues. In the study's own analysis: It was from reference gene primer amplification that nucleated cell counts were estimated. Libraries were prepared by immunoSEQ multiplex PCR; TCRdb keeps only in-frame clonotypes and omits some of them. The V and J calls and clone size are taken from that table; D and trimming were inferred from the DNA. The top ten clones hold around 12% of a sample with approximately 280,000 clones, 70% to 90% of them seen once. The receptor was isolated from a woman between 55 and 75 years old with acute or convalescent COVID-19. The specimen was peripheral blood. The chain has TRBV19 and TRBJ1-2, with 10 bases fitting TRBD1. The CDR3 loop is CASSSDRGTGGYTF. CDR3 nucleotide sequence: TGTGCCAGTAGTTCGGACAGGGGGACAGGTGGCTACACCTTC.